This TCR beta chain was found in a study of brain T cells in children with intractable seizures. Germline V gene lookup returns CDR1 SGHTS and CDR2 YDEGEE. Trimming left V 2 bases short and J 5 bases short, with 4 bases between. The CDR3 consists of 12 residues. Surgery cases with the highest brain T cell transcript signatures were chosen for sequencing. Pre-surgery treatment included at least one anti-epileptic drug. To note about this clone: The antigen is not known.

Only in-frame clones appear in the TCRdb table, and some are missing; sequencing was by immunoSEQ multiplex PCR. The table includes some 64,000 clones, around 95% detected once. Study-level results: Pre-surgery blood may have been undersampled, hiding some clones.

The TCR comes from a boy in the first two years of life with focal cortical dysplasia and intractable seizures. The sample here was peripheral blood, taken at surgery. This sequence joins TRBV5-8 and TRBJ1-4; no definite D call. CDR3 DNA sequence: TGTGCCAGCAGCTTTTGGAATGAAAAACTGTTTTTT. Residues: CASSFWNEKLFF.